The rows below give T cell receptor beta chains drawn from one sample of a study of somatic mutations in cytotoxic T cells in rheumatoid arthritis. TCRdb's copy holds only in-frame clones and misses some; the assay was immunoSEQ multiplex PCR. The sample holds around 19,000 clones, about three quarters seen once. Material for sequencing was CD8+ T cells sorted from blood. These TCRs come from an adult with rheumatoid arthritis. Each CDR3 is given with its conserved first and last residue. Each record gives: V gene, D gene, J gene, clone size, CDR3 DNA, CDR3 protein. D genes are given only for firm matches. The size of a clone is reported for some rows only, either as once, few or many, or as a class for expanded clones.

v_gene: TRBV6-5; d_gene: .; j_gene: TRBJ1-2; abundance: .; CDR3nt: TGTGCCAGCAGCCCCCTGCCAGAAAACTATGGCTACACCTTC; CDR3aa: CASSPLPENYGYTF
v_gene: TRBV2; d_gene: TRBD1; j_gene: TRBJ2-7; abundance: .; CDR3nt: TGTGCCAGCGCCTTACAGGGGGAATCGTACGAGCAGTACTTC; CDR3aa: CASALQGESYEQYF
v_gene: TRBV7-9; d_gene: TRBD2; j_gene: TRBJ2-1; abundance: .; CDR3nt: TGTGCCAGCAGTTCCGGGACTAGCGGCCACAATGAGCAGTTCTTC; CDR3aa: CASSSGTSGHNEQFF
v_gene: TRBV5-1; d_gene: TRBD1; j_gene: TRBJ2-2; abundance: .; CDR3nt: TGCGCCAGCAGCTGGACAGGGGCGGTGCGCACCGGGGAGCTGTTTTTT; CDR3aa: CASSWTGAVRTGELFF
v_gene: TRBV2; d_gene: TRBD2; j_gene: TRBJ2-2; abundance: once; CDR3nt: TGTGCCAGCATGAATTGGCGGGAGCCCGGGGAGCTGTTTTTT; CDR3aa: CASMNWREPGELFF
v_gene: TRBV9; d_gene: TRBD1; j_gene: TRBJ2-7; abundance: .; CDR3nt: TGTGCCAGCAGCCCGGGGGCAGGGGGCGAGGTGCAGTACTTC; CDR3aa: CASSPGAGGEVQYF
v_gene: TRBV13; d_gene: TRBD2; j_gene: TRBJ2-2; abundance: .; CDR3nt: TGTGCCAGCAGCGCCCCCGGGACTAAAAGTCCCGGGGAGCTGTTTTTT; CDR3aa: CASSAPGTKSPGELFF
v_gene: TRBV11-3; d_gene: .; j_gene: TRBJ2-2; abundance: .; CDR3nt: TGTGCCAGCAGCCCGGCCTGGGGGGCCGGAGGGGAGCTGTTTTTT; CDR3aa: CASSPAWGAGGELFF
v_gene: TRBV5-1; d_gene: TRBD2; j_gene: TRBJ2-7; abundance: few; CDR3nt: TGCGCCAGCAAGGCGACTAGCGGGGCCTACGAGCAGTACTTC; CDR3aa: CASKATSGAYEQYF
v_gene: TRBV5-6; d_gene: .; j_gene: TRBJ1-2; abundance: once; CDR3nt: TGTGCCAGCAGCCTTGGCGTCGGGGGAGGGAGGTACACCTTC; CDR3aa: CASSLGVGGGRYTF
v_gene: TRBV7-9; d_gene: .; j_gene: TRBJ1-1; abundance: few; CDR3nt: TGTGCCAGCAGCTTAGGGGGTGGACTGAACACTGAAGCTTTCTTT; CDR3aa: CASSLGGGLNTEAFF
v_gene: TRBV15; d_gene: .; j_gene: TRBJ2-7; abundance: .; CDR3nt: TGTGCCACCAGCAGCGGGGGCCAGGCCTACGAGCAGTACTTC; CDR3aa: CATSSGGQAYEQYF
v_gene: TRBV6-5; d_gene: .; j_gene: TRBJ1-1; abundance: .; CDR3nt: TGTGCCAGCAGTCGGACAGAAGACATGAACACTGAAGCTTTCTTT; CDR3aa: CASSRTEDMNTEAFF
v_gene: TRBV27; d_gene: .; j_gene: TRBJ2-7; abundance: once; CDR3nt: TGTGCCAGCAGTTCGAGCGGCTACGAGCAGTACTTC; CDR3aa: CASSSSGYEQYF
v_gene: TRBV11-3; d_gene: TRBD1; j_gene: TRBJ2-1; abundance: .; CDR3nt: TGTGCCAGCAGCTTCTCAACAGGGGGGATTTACAATGAGCAGTTCTTC; CDR3aa: CASSFSTGGIYNEQFF
v_gene: TRBV29-1; d_gene: .; j_gene: TRBJ2-7; abundance: .; CDR3nt: TGCAGCTCTGCTCAGGGTTCCGACTACGAGCAGTACTTC; CDR3aa: CSSAQGSDYEQYF
v_gene: TRBV27; d_gene: .; j_gene: TRBJ2-7; abundance: few; CDR3nt: TGTGCCAGCGTTCGGGACCGGAGGGAGTACTTC; CDR3aa: CASVRDRREYF
v_gene: TRBV28; d_gene: .; j_gene: TRBJ1-2; abundance: .; CDR3nt: TGTGCCAGCAGCCAAAAGGTGGGGATCTACACCTTC; CDR3aa: CASSQKVGIYTF
v_gene: TRBV19; d_gene: .; j_gene: TRBJ2-1; abundance: .; CDR3nt: TGTGCCAGTAGTATCCCGGGGTACAATGAGCAGTTCTTC; CDR3aa: CASSIPGYNEQFF
v_gene: TRBV7-8; d_gene: .; j_gene: TRBJ2-1; abundance: few; CDR3nt: TGTGCCAGCAGCCCGGGGGCGAGATCGGGACTACCCTACAATGAGCAGTTCTTC; CDR3aa: CASSPGARSGLPYNEQFF
v_gene: TRBV30; d_gene: .; j_gene: TRBJ2-7; abundance: .; CDR3nt: TGTGCCTGCGATGGGACGTTCGAGCAGTACTTC; CDR3aa: CACDGTFEQYF
v_gene: TRBV19; d_gene: TRBD1; j_gene: TRBJ2-2; abundance: .; CDR3nt: TGTGCCACCAACTTTGGGACAGTGGACACCGGGGAGCTGTTTTTT; CDR3aa: CATNFGTVDTGELFF
v_gene: TRBV2; d_gene: .; j_gene: TRBJ2-6; abundance: .; CDR3nt: TGTGCCAGCTTTAGCTCTGGGGCCAACGTCCTGACTTTC; CDR3aa: CASFSSGANVLTF
v_gene: TRBV4-2; d_gene: .; j_gene: TRBJ2-1; abundance: .; CDR3nt: TGTGCCAGCAGCCAAGATCGGGACGATGAGCAGTTCTTC; CDR3aa: CASSQDRDDEQFF
v_gene: TRBV7-9; d_gene: .; j_gene: TRBJ2-7; abundance: .; CDR3nt: TGTGCCAGCAGCTTAGCAGGCCCGAGTTACGAGCAGTACTTC; CDR3aa: CASSLAGPSYEQYF
v_gene: TRBV30; d_gene: .; j_gene: TRBJ1-2; abundance: few; CDR3nt: TGTGCCGGGAAGTCGGTTAACTATGGCTACACCTTC; CDR3aa: CAGKSVNYGYTF
v_gene: TRBV7-9; d_gene: TRBD2; j_gene: TRBJ2-3; abundance: .; CDR3nt: TGTGCCAGCAGCTTAGCCGGACTAGCGGGAGTCACAGATACGCAGTATTTT; CDR3aa: CASSLAGLAGVTDTQYF
v_gene: TRBV6-1; d_gene: TRBD1; j_gene: TRBJ1-2; abundance: .; CDR3nt: TGTGCCAGCAGTGAAGCGCGACAGGGTGGTCTCTATGGCTACACCTTC; CDR3aa: CASSEARQGGLYGYTF
v_gene: TRBV7-9; d_gene: .; j_gene: TRBJ2-7; abundance: once; CDR3nt: TGTGCCAGCAGCTTTGCGACCGGAATGCCAGCCTACGAGCAGTACTTC; CDR3aa: CASSFATGMPAYEQYF
v_gene: TRBV10-3; d_gene: .; j_gene: TRBJ2-5; abundance: .; CDR3nt: TGTGCCATCAGTGAGACACCCGGGGCCCTTCACGCAGAGACCCAGTACTTC; CDR3aa: CAISETPGALHAETQYF
v_gene: TRBV28; d_gene: .; j_gene: TRBJ1-4; abundance: once; CDR3nt: TGTGCCAGCAGGATAGGGGTTGAAAAACTGTTTTTT; CDR3aa: CASRIGVEKLFF
v_gene: TRBV19; d_gene: .; j_gene: TRBJ2-1; abundance: .; CDR3nt: TGTGCCAGTAGTATCGGTTACAATGAGCAGTTCTTC; CDR3aa: CASSIGYNEQFF
v_gene: TRBV30; d_gene: TRBD2; j_gene: TRBJ2-1; abundance: .; CDR3nt: TGTGCCTGGAAATATAGCGGGAGGAAGAATGAGCAGTTCTTC; CDR3aa: CAWKYSGRKNEQFF
v_gene: TRBV4-1; d_gene: .; j_gene: TRBJ2-3; abundance: .; CDR3nt: TGCGCCAGCAGCCACAGTTCAGATACGCAGTATTTT; CDR3aa: CASSHSSDTQYF
v_gene: TRBV14; d_gene: .; j_gene: TRBJ2-5; abundance: .; CDR3nt: TGTGCCAGCAGCTACGACCCCGTGTCCGGGACCTTACCTCAAGAGACCCAGTACTTC; CDR3aa: CASSYDPVSGTLPQETQYF